The 15 T cell receptor beta chains presented below share a single source sample, sequenced in a study of Ad26.COV2.S vaccination and SARS-CoV-2 variants. The treatment denotes: over 15 received Ad26.COV2.S at low or high dose, single or two shots; five or six received placebo; per-sample allocation not given. Day 63 following the first vaccine or placebo injection was when the samples were taken. This table comes from immunoSEQ multiplex PCR, and its TCRdb copy is limited to in-frame clones, with some not included. The table includes fewer than 800,000 clones, 80% to 90% detected once. The material was peripheral blood, obtained in a trial of Ad26.COV2.S vaccine versus placebo. These receptors all stem from a person between 18 and 65 years old who received the Ad26.COV2.S COVID-19 vaccine or a placebo.

The rearrangement links TRBV9 to TRBJ1-1; D unclear. Trimming removed 0 bases at V and 2 bases at J, with 11 bases between. The CDR3 loop spans 15 amino acids. Looked up from germline, CDR1 is SGDLS and CDR2 is YYNGEE. CDR3 nucleotide sequence: TGTGCCAGCAGCGTAGTCCCAAATGGAAACACTGAAGCTTTCTTT. It translates to CASSVVPNGNTEAFF.

The J gene is TRBJ1-2, the V gene TRBV5-1, with a possible D match to TRBD1 (6 bases). V was shortened by 0 bases and J by 3 bases, with 18 bases between the two germline ends. CDR1 and CDR2 from the germline V gene are SGHRS and YFSETQ. The CDR3 loop spans 17 amino acids. In DNA, the CDR3 is TGCGCCAGCAGCTTGGCTCCGACAGGCCGACTGGACTATGGCTACACCTTC. This translates into CASSLAPTGRLDYGYTF.

The V and J genes are TRBV6-2 or TRBV6-3 and TRBJ1-4, with D possibly being TRBD1 (6 bases). Germline values: CDR1 MNHEY, CDR2 SVGEGT. The V and J ends lost 4 bases and 0 bases respectively, with 12 bases between them. This CDR3 has 16 amino acids. The CDR3 loop is CASSSWDTSTNEKLFF. DNA of the CDR3: TGTGCCAGCAGTTCCTGGGACACCTCAACTAATGAAAAACTGTTTTTT.

The J gene is TRBJ2-7, the V gene TRBV27; 9 bases align to TRBD2. CDR3 length: 16 residues. Germline CDR1 is MNHEY and CDR2 is SMNVEV (reference sequence). The ends lost 2 bases at V and 0 bases at J; junction bases unmatched: 5. The CDR3 DNA follows: TGTGCCAGCAGTTTAGTCCTTAGCGGGAGCTCCTACGAGCAGTACTTC. As protein: CASSLVLSGSSYEQYF.

The chain employs TRBV30 and TRBJ2-1; D may be TRBD2 (5 bases). This CDR3 contains 12 residues. The ends were cut back, 4 bases at V and 8 bases at J, with 12 bases in the middle. The V gene's germline CDR1 is GTSNPN and CDR2 SVGIG (reference sequence). As DNA, the CDR3 is TGTGCCTGGACTTGGGCGGGTGATGAGCAGTTCTTC. Its translation is CAWTWAGDEQFF.

V usage is TRBV5-1 and J usage is TRBJ2-7, with D uncertain. Germline V gene data show CDR1 as SGHRS and CDR2 as YFSETQ. The CDR3 covers 13 residues. V lost 4 bases to trimming and J lost 4 bases, with 12 bases between them. The CDR3 DNA is TGCGCCAGCAGCATCCCTCCCGGTTACGAGCAGTACTTC. This sequence encodes CASSIPPGYEQYF.

Written as DNA, the CDR3 is TGTGCCAGCTCACCAACAGGGACCTTTTCCAAAAACATTCAGTACTTC. Its protein product is CASSPTGTFSKNIQYF. The gene calls are TRBV18 and TRBJ2-4; TRBD1 might be the D (6 bases). Trimming shortened V by 2 bases and J by 2 bases, and 13 bases separated the two germline ends. Germline V gene sequence: CDR1 KGHSH, CDR2 LQKENI. This CDR3 has 16 residues.

J is TRBJ2-3 and V is TRBV24-1, with a tentative D call TRBD2 (6 bases). V gave up 2 bases and J gave up 1 base, with 9 bases separating them. This CDR3 is built from 15 residues. Germline values: CDR1 KGHDR, CDR2 SFDVKD. CDR3 protein: CATSDYRRGTDTQYF. The CDR3 DNA sequence: TGTGCCACCAGTGATTACAGGAGGGGCACAGATACGCAGTATTTT.

A word on this clone: Other DNA sequences within the sample encode an identical CDR3. The chain joins TRBV4-3 to TRBJ1-2, with D perhaps matching TRBD1 (5 bases). Germline CDR1 reads LGHNA; CDR2 reads YSLEER. The CDR3 spans 13 residues. V was trimmed by 0 bases and J by 7 bases, leaving 9 bases between them. The CDR3 spells CASSQDRVGGYTF. The CDR3 DNA reads TGCGCCAGCAGCCAAGACAGGGTGGGTGGCTACACCTTC.

The J gene is TRBJ2-1, the V gene TRBV21-1; the table calls TRBD2, which could not be checked here. TRBV21-1 is designated a pseudogene. This CDR3 is 18 amino acids long. The CDR3 here is CASSKVGTSGEFYNEQFF. The CDR3 DNA is TGTGCCAGCAGCAAAGTTGGTACTAGCGGGGAATTCTACAATGAGCAGTTCTTC.

The chain couples TRBV4-3 to TRBJ1-1, with D possibly TRBD1 on 5 matching bases. CDR1 is LGHNA and CDR2 is YSLEER in the germline V gene. With 0 bases removed from V and 3 bases from J, the gap between germline ends came to 11 bases. The CDR3 consists of 15 residues. CDR3 residues: CASSQDRAWDTEAFF. In DNA form, the CDR3 reads TGCGCCAGCAGCCAAGACAGGGCCTGGGACACTGAAGCTTTCTTT.

This rearrangement joins TRBV11-2 to TRBJ2-4; D is unclear. Looked up from germline, CDR1 is SGHAT and CDR2 is FQNNGV. Trimming left V 3 bases short and J 10 bases short, with 7 bases between. The CDR3 runs to 11 residues. CDR3 loop: CASSFELIQYF. The CDR3 nucleotides are TGTGCCAGCAGCTTCGAGTTGATTCAGTACTTC.

The chain has TRBV29-1 and TRBJ2-3, with D tentatively TRBD1 (5 bases). Per the germline V gene, CDR1 is SQVTM and CDR2 is ANQGSEA. This CDR3 spans 14 amino acids. V lost 3 bases, J lost 2 bases, and 12 bases lay in between. The CDR3 DNA sequence: TGCAGCGTTGAGGGGCAGGCGTACACAGATACGCAGTATTTT. This translates into CSVEGQAYTDTQYF.

The chain uses TRBV2 and TRBJ2-1; D remains unclear. This CDR3 region has 11 residues. The V end was cut by 4 bases, the J end by 13 bases, with 11 bases between. Germline V gives CDR1 SNHLY, CDR2 FYNNEI. The CDR3: CASSVRAHQFF. The CDR3 nucleotides are TGTGCCAGCAGTGTAAGGGCGCACCAGTTCTTC.

With respect to this clone: The same CDR3 also results from other DNA sequences found in this sample. The J gene is TRBJ1-2, the V gene TRBV6-5, with 7 bases matching TRBD1. The germline V gene has CDR1 MNHEY and CDR2 SVGAGI. The V and J ends lost 0 bases and 5 bases, in that order; junction bases with no gene match: 3. This CDR3 has 14 amino acids. DNA for the CDR3: TGTGCCAGCAGTTACTCTTACAGGGGATATGGCTACACCTTC. It encodes CASSYSYRGYGYTF.